This T cell receptor (beta chain) was profiled in a study of blood T cell repertoires in COVID-19. Points on this clone: Other nucleotide sequences in the sample specify the same CDR3.

The CDR3 length is 14 residues. Germline CDR1 SGDLS, CDR2 YYNGEE. Trimming removed 4 bases from V and 7 bases from J, with 12 bases in between. Only in-frame clones appear in the TCRdb table, and some are missing; sequencing was by immunoSEQ multiplex PCR. The table has 250,000 to 350,000 clones, 87% seen once. This receptor was obtained from a man aged 18 to 35 with active or convalescent COVID-19. The sample taken for sequencing was peripheral blood. The gene calls are TRBV9 and TRBJ1-6; D unclear. The CDR3 nucleotides are TGTGCCAGCAGCCCCGAGGGATACAATTCACCCCTCCACTTT. It encodes CASSPEGYNSPLHF.